Presented here are 11 T cell receptor beta chains from one specimen sequenced in a study of beta chain features in type 1 diabetes. What was sequenced were expressed TCRB transcripts, since all of the isolated RNA had been reverse transcribed. Repertoires were generated with immunoSEQ multiplex PCR, while TCRdb's copy carries only in-frame clones and drops some. The table lists roughly 610,000 clones, about 16% of them singletons. The source material was naive CD4+ T cells from blood. These receptors all come from a man younger than 35 in good health.

This clone was counted between two and nine times. The chain is built from TRBV7-2 and TRBJ1-2; D unclear. From germline, CDR1 is SGHTA and CDR2 FQGNSA. V gave up 2 bases and J gave up 9 bases, with 7 bases separating them. The length of the CDR3 is 11 residues. CDR3 protein: CASSLSRRYTF. The CDR3 coding sequence is TGTGCCAGCAGCTTAAGCCGCCGCTACACCTTC.

This chain connects TRBV15 to TRBJ1-2, with D possibly matching TRBD1 (5 bases). CDR3 length: 14 residues. The ends were cut back, 5 bases at V and 2 bases at J, with 12 bases in the middle. The germline V gene encodes CDR1 LNHNV and CDR2 YYDKDF (reference sequence). The CDR3 here is CATSARQLNYGYTF. In DNA form, the CDR3 reads TGTGCCACCAGCGCCCGACAGCTAAACTATGGCTACACCTTC.

This clone was observed a handful of times. This CDR3 reads CASSLGQGSNEKLFF. The CDR3 nucleotides read TGTGCCAGCAGCCTCGGACAGGGCAGTAATGAAAAACTGTTTTTT. This sequence joins TRBV7-9 and TRBJ1-4; the match to TRBD1 covers 8 bases. The V gene's germline CDR1 is SEHNR and CDR2 FQNEAQ (reference sequence). The trim removed 5 bases at V and 4 bases at J, leaving 6 bases unmatched. This CDR3 spans 15 amino acids.

The genes are TRBV28 and TRBJ2-6; 7 positions agree with TRBD1. Germline V gives CDR1 MDHEN, CDR2 SYDVKM. The CDR3 contains 15 residues. V shed 4 bases, J shed 0 bases, and the junction held 0 bases outside the gene matches. CDR3 loop: CASSSGGSGANVLTF. Written as DNA, the CDR3 is TGTGCCAGCAGTTCAGGGGGCTCTGGGGCCAACGTCCTGACTTTC. The variable domain in full, with the rest retrieved from reference TRBV28 and TRBJ2-6, is DVKVTQSSRYLVKRTGEKVFLECVQDMDHENMFWYRQDPGLGLRLIYFSYDVKMKEKGDIPEGYSVSREKKERFSLILESASTNQTSMYLCASSSGGSGANVLTFGAGSRLTVL.

This chain uses TRBV9 with TRBJ2-5; 11 bases line up with TRBD1. The CDR3 is made up of 18 amino acids. Germline loops: CDR1 SGDLS, CDR2 YYNGEE. V trimming: 4 bases; J trimming: 1 base; junction bases outside the gene matches: 12. CDR3 loop: CASSPTGTGGTFQETQYF. The CDR3 nucleotides read TGTGCCAGCAGCCCTACCGGGACAGGGGGTACTTTCCAAGAGACCCAGTACTTC.

The V call is TRBV10-3, the J call TRBJ2-3; perhaps D is TRBD1 or TRBD2 (5 bases each). CDR1 is ENHRY, CDR2 SYGVKD, per germline. This CDR3 is built from 14 residues. Deletions cut 10 bases from V and 6 bases from J, with 20 bases between. CDR3 sequence reads: CATPSSRDVDTQYF. The CDR3 DNA sequence: TGTGCCACCCCGAGTTCCAGGGACGTGGATACGCAGTATTTT.

In its sample, this clone was seen a few times. The chain uses TRBV5-1 and TRBJ2-1; 9 nucleotides agree with TRBD2. The V gene end was trimmed by 0 bases and the J gene end by 2 bases; junction bases not matched to a gene: 6. Germline V gene sequence: CDR1 SGHRS, CDR2 YFSETQ. CDR3 length: 17 amino acids. CDR3 sequence (DNA): TGCGCCAGCAGCTTGGTGTCAGCGGGAGGCGCCTACAATGAGCAGTTCTTC. Amino acids: CASSLVSAGGAYNEQFF.

This clone was recorded a few times. The chain carries TRBV5-6 and TRBJ2-5, with D possibly being TRBD2 (6 bases). Trimming removed 2 bases from V and 3 bases from J, with 14 bases in between. The CDR3 length is 15 residues. Germline CDR1 SGHDT, CDR2 YYEEEE. The CDR3 sequence is CASSLGRRVEETQYF. CDR3 DNA sequence: TGTGCCAGCAGCTTAGGGAGGCGAGTGGAAGAGACCCAGTACTTC.

This sequence joins TRBV6-1 and TRBJ2-5; D is ambiguous. Germline CDR1 is MNHNS and CDR2 is SASEGT. V lost 0 bases and J 3 bases, leaving 8 bases between the germline ends. This CDR3 is built from 14 residues. The CDR3 sequence: CASSEANREETQYF. In DNA form, the CDR3 reads TGTGCCAGCAGTGAAGCGAACAGAGAAGAGACCCAGTACTTC.

The J gene is TRBJ2-7, the V gene TRBV9, with D unresolved. Germline V gene lookup returns CDR1 SGDLS and CDR2 YYNGEE. Trimming removed 3 bases at V and 3 bases at J, with 19 bases between. CDR3 length equals 16 residues. The CDR3 sequence: CASSGALKTRIYEQYF. CDR3 nucleotide sequence: TGTGCCAGCAGCGGCGCCCTTAAGACCAGAATCTACGAGCAGTACTTC.

The V and J genes are TRBV16 and TRBJ2-7; D remains ambiguous. This CDR3 has 13 residues. V was clipped by 1 base and J by 2 bases, with 6 bases between them. Germline V gives CDR1 KGHSY, CDR2 FQNENV. The CDR3 coding sequence is TGTGCCAGCAGCCAATGGTGGGCCTACGAGCAGTACTTC. As protein: CASSQWWAYEQYF.